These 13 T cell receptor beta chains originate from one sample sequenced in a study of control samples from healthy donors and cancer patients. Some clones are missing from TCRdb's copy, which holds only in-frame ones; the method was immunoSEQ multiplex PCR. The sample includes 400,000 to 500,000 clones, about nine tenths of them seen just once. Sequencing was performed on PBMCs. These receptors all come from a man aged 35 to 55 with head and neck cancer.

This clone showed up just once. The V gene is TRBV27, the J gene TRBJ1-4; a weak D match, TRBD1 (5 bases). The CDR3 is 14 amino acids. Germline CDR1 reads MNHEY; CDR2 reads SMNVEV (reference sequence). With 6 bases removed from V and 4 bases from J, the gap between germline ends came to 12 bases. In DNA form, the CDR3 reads TGTGCCAGCAGCAATCGACAGAGTAATGAAAAACTGTTTTTT. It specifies CASSNRQSNEKLFF.

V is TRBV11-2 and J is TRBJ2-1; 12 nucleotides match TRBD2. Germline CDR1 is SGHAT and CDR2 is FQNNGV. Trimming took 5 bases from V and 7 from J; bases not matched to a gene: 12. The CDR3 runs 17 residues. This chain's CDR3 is CASSIFSLAGGRNEQFF. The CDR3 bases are TGTGCCAGCAGCATATTTTCACTAGCGGGAGGAAGGAATGAGCAGTTCTTC.

The CDR3 coding sequence is TGTGCCAGCAGCCCCGGACTAGCGGGGAGTGGAGATACGCAGTATTTT. Translating it yields CASSPGLAGSGDTQYF. This sequence joins TRBV11-3 and TRBJ2-3; TRBD2 matches at 12 bases. The CDR3 extends over 16 amino acids. Trimming at V came to 5 bases and at J to 5 bases, leaving 8 bases not matched to a gene. Germline assignment: CDR1 SGHNT and CDR2 YENEEA.

The CDR3, as DNA: TGTGCCAGTTCCGGGACAGGCTACGAGCAGTACTTC. Residues: CASSGTGYEQYF. The rearrangement uses TRBV28 and TRBJ2-7; 8 bases are shared with TRBD1. The length of the CDR3 is 12 residues. Trimming cost V 9 bases and J 3 bases; bases outside gene matches: 4. Germline loops: CDR1 MDHEN, CDR2 SYDVKM.

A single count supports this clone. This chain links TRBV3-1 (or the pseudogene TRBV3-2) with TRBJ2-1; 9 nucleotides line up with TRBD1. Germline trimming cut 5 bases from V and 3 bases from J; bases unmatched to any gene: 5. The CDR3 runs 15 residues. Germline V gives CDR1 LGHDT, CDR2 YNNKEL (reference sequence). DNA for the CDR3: TGTGCCAGCAGCGCCGCGGACAGGGGCTACAATGAGCAGTTCTTC. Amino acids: CASSAADRGYNEQFF.

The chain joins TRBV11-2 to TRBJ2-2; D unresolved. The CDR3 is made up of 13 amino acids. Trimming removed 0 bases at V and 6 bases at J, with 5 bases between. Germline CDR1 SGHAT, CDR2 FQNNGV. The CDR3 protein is CASSLDQPGELFF. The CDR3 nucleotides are TGTGCCAGCAGCTTAGATCAACCCGGGGAGCTGTTTTTT.

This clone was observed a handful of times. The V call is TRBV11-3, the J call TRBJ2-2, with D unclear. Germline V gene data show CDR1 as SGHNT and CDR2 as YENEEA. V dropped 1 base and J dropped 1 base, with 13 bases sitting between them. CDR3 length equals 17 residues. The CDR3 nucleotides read TGTGCCAGCAGCTTAGGGCCCGGTAGATGGAACACCGGGGAGCTGTTTTTT. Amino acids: CASSLGPGRWNTGELFF.

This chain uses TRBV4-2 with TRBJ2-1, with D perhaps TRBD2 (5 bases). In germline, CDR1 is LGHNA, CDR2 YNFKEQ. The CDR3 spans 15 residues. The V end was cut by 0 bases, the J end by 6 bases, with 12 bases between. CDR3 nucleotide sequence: TGTGCCAGCAGCCAAGAGGCGGGTGGGGTCAATGAGCAGTTCTTC. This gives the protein CASSQEAGGVNEQFF.

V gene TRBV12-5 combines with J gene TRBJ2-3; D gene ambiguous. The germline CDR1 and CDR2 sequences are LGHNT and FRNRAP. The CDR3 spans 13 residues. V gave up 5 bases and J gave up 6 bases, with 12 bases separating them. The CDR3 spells CASGPPTTDTQYF. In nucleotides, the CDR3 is TGTGCTAGTGGTCCCCCGACCACGGATACGCAGTATTTT. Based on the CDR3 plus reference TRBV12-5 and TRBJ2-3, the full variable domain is DARVTQTPRHKVTEMGQEVTMRCQPILGHNTVFWYRQTMMQGLELLAYFRNRAPLDDSGMPKDRFSAEMPDATLATLKIQPSEPRDSAVYFCASGPPTTDTQYFGPGTRLTVL.

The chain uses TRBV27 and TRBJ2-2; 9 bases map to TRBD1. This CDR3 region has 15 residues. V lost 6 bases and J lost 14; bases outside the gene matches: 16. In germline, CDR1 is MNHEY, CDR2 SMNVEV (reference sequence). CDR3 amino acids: CASRPQLGGQGLLFF. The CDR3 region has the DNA TGTGCCAGCAGGCCCCAGTTAGGGGGACAGGGTCTACTGTTTTTT.

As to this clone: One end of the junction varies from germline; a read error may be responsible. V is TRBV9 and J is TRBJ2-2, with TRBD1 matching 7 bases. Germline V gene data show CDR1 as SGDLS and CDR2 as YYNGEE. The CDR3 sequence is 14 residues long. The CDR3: CATSPGQSTGELFF. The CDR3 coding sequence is TGTGCCACCAGCCCGGGACAGAGCACCGGGGAGCTGTTTTTT.

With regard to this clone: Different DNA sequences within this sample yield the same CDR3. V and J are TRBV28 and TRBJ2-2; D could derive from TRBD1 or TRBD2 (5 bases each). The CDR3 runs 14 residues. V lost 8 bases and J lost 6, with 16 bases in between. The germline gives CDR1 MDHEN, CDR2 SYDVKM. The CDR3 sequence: CASGGFLGSGELFF. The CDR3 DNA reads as TGTGCCAGCGGGGGATTTCTAGGTTCCGGGGAGCTGTTTTTT.

The CDR3: CASSSRDRGTNEQFF. Here the CDR3 DNA reads TGTGCCAGCTCATCCAGAGACAGGGGGACGAATGAGCAGTTCTTC. This chain connects TRBV18 to TRBJ2-1; TRBD1 aligns across 9 bases. V gave up 5 bases and J gave up 7 bases; unmatched junction bases: 9. Per the germline V gene, CDR1 is KGHSH and CDR2 is LQKENI. This CDR3 has 15 residues.